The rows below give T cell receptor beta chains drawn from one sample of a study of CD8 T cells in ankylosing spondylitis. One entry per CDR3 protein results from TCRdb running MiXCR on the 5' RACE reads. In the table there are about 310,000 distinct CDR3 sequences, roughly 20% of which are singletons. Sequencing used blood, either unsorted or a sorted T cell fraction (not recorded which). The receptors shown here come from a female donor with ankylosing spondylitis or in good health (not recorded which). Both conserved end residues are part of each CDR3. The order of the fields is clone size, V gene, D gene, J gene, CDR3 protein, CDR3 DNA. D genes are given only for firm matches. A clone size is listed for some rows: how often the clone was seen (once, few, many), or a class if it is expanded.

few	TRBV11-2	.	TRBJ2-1	CASSPNLPNEQFF	TGTGCCAGCAGCCCAAACCTGCCCAATGAGCAGTTCTTC
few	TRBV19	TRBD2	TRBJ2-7	CASRPSGRPSEQYF	TGTGCCAGTAGACCTAGCGGGAGGCCGTCAGAGCAGTACTTC
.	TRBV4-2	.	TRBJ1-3	CASSRWGSGNTIYF	TGTGCCAGCAGCCGGTGGGGCTCTGGAAACACCATATATTTT
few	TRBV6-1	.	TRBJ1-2	CASSEARGYTF	TGTGCCAGCAGTGAAGCGAGGGGCTACACCTTC
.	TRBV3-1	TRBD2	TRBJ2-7	CASSQLAGVEQYF	TGTGCCAGCAGCCAACTAGCGGGAGTCGAGCAGTACTTC
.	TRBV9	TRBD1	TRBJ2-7	CASSSRGTGSYEQYF	TGTGCCAGCAGCTCCCGTGGGACAGGGTCCTACGAGCAGTACTTC
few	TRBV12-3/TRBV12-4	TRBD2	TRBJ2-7	CASRPTWGGEQYF	TGTGCCAGCAGGCCAACGTGGGGGGGGGAGCAGTACTTC
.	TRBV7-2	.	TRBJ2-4	CASSAGFLDSQYF	TGTGCCAGCAGCGCCGGGTTTTTGGACAGTCAGTACTTC
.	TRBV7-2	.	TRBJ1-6	CASSPGHSPNSPLHF	TGTGCCAGCAGCCCTGGACATTCACCTAATTCACCCCTCCACTTT
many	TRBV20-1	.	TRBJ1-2	CSAKTRVVYTF	TGCAGTGCAAAAACCAGGGTCGTCTACACCTTC
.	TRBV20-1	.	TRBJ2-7	CSAREDSAGVYEQYF	TGCAGTGCTAGAGAGGACAGCGCAGGGGTCTACGAGCAGTACTTC
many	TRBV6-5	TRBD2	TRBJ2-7	CASSSSGSGYEQYF	TGTGCCAGCAGCTCTAGCGGGAGTGGGTACGAGCAGTACTTC
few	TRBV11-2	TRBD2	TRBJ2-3	CASSASSLAGFRTDTQYF	TGTGCCAGCAGCGCCTCCTCCCTAGCGGGATTCCGCACAGATACGCAGTATTTT
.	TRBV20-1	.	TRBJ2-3	CSALVWGTDTQYF	TGCAGTGCCCTAGTTTGGGGCACAGATACGCAGTATTTT
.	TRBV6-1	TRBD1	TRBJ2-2	CASSGQGANTGELFF	TGTGCCAGCAGCGGGCAGGGGGCGAACACCGGGGAGCTGTTTTTT
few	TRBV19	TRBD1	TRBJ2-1	CASSGTRGQVDEQFF	TGTGCCAGTAGTGGAACGAGGGGGCAGGTTGATGAGCAGTTCTTC
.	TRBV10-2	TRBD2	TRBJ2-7	CASSESGLAGVLSYEQYF	TGCGCCAGCAGTGAGTCTGGACTAGCGGGAGTCCTCTCCTACGAGCAGTACTTC
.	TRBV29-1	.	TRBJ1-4	CSVEGDPREKLFF	TGCAGCGTTGAAGGGGACCCTAGAGAAAAACTGTTTTTT
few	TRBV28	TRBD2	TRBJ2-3	CASEAGEETDTQYF	TGTGCCAGCGAGGCGGGAGAGGAAACAGATACGCAGTATTTT
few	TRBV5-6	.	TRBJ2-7	CASSRTAYEQYF	TGTGCCAGCAGCCGAACAGCGTACGAGCAGTACTTC
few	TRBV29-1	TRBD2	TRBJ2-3	CSVSSGRGDTQYF	TGCAGCGTGTCCAGCGGGAGGGGAGATACGCAGTATTTT
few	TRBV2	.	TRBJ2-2	CASSLVRGDGELFF	TGTGCCAGCTCTTTAGTTAGGGGAGACGGGGAGCTGTTTTTT
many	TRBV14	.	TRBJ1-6	CASSQGRENSPLHF	TGTGCCAGCAGCCAAGGCAGGGAGAACTCACCCCTCCACTTT
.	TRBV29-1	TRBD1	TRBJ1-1	CSVADLTGRSTEAFF	TGCAGCGTTGCGGACCTGACAGGGAGATCCACTGAAGCTTTCTTT
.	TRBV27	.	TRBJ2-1	CASSLGSRMFF	TGTGCCAGCAGTTTAGGCTCCCGTATGTTCTTC
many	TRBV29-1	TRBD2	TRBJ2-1	CSVEALAGSGQFF	TGCAGCGTTGAGGCACTAGCGGGATCGGGACAGTTCTTC
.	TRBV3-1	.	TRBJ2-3	CASSLSSSTDTQYF	TGTGCCAGCAGCCTTTCAAGCAGCACAGATACGCAGTATTTT
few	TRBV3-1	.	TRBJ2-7	CASSQGRGSYEQYF	TGTGCCAGCAGCCAGGGGCGCGGCTCCTACGAGCAGTACTTC
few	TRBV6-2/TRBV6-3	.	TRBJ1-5	CASSYSYRVGQPQHF	TGTGCCAGCAGTTACTCCTACAGGGTGGGTCAGCCCCAGCATTTT
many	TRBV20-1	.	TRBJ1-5	CSAGPGVQPQHF	TGCAGTGCAGGGCCGGGGGTTCAGCCCCAGCATTTT
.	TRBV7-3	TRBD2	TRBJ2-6	CASSRGGPGANVLTF	TGTGCCAGCAGCCGCGGGGGACCCGGGGCCAACGTCCTGACTTTC
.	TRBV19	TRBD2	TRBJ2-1	CASSKGSGGYNEQFF	TGTGCCAGTAGTAAGGGTAGCGGGGGTTACAATGAGCAGTTCTTC
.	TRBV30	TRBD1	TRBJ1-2	CAWGTGGYGYTF	TGTGCCTGGGGGACAGGGGGGTATGGCTACACCTTC
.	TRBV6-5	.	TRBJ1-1	CASRPGGPSRDTEAFF	TGTGCCAGCAGACCCGGGGGACCTTCGAGGGACACTGAAGCTTTCTTT
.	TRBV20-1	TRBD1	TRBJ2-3	CSASTRGRTDTQYF	TGCAGTGCTAGTACGAGGGGGCGCACAGATACGCAGTATTTT
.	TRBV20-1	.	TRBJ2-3	CSARGITDTQYF	TGCAGTGCTAGAGGGATCACAGATACGCAGTATTTT
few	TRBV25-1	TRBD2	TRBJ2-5	CATTPGVAGDWETQYF	TGTGCCACCACCCCGGGGGTAGCGGGAGATTGGGAGACCCAGTACTTC
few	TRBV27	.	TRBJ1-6	CASSPTVGMLTPLHF	TGTGCCAGCAGTCCCACGGTAGGGATGCTGACACCCCTCCACTTT
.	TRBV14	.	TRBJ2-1	CASSPPRAPYNEQFF	TGTGCCAGCAGCCCACCTCGGGCCCCCTACAATGAGCAGTTCTTC
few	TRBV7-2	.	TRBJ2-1	CASSLGPGVYNEQFF	TGTGCCAGCAGCTTAGGACCCGGGGTTTACAATGAGCAGTTCTTC
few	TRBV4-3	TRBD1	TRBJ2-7	CASSQDRGHGQYF	TGCGCCAGCAGCCAAGATAGGGGGCATGGGCAGTACTTC
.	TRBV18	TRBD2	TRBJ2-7	CASSLGLATDEQYF	TGTGCCAGCTCCCTTGGACTAGCGACTGATGAGCAGTACTTC
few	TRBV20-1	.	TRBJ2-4	CSARVGAKNIQYF	TGCAGTGCTAGAGTGGGGGCCAAAAACATTCAGTACTTC
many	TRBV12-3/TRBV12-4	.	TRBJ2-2	CASRTVMAGELFF	TGTGCCAGCCGCACCGTGATGGCCGGGGAGCTGTTTTTT
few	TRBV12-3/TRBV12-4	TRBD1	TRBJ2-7	CASTRTGGNEQYF	TGTGCCAGCACCCGGACAGGGGGGAACGAGCAGTACTTC
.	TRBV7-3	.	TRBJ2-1	CASSLVALSYNEQFF	TGTGCCAGCAGCTTAGTGGCTCTCTCCTACAATGAGCAGTTCTTC
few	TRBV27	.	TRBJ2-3	CASSLSRESTDTQYF	TGTGCCAGCAGTTTATCCAGGGAAAGCACAGATACGCAGTATTTT
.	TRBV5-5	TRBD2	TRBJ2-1	CASSATLAGVYNEQFF	TGTGCCAGCAGCGCCACGCTAGCGGGAGTTTACAATGAGCAGTTCTTC
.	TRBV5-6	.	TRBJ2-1	CASTPGRSSYNEQFF	TGTGCCAGCACCCCCGGGCGGAGCTCCTACAATGAGCAGTTCTTC
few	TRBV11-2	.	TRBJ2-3	CASSSQGPSTDTQYF	TGTGCCAGCAGCTCACAGGGTCCGAGCACAGATACGCAGTATTTT
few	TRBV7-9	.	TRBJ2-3	CASSLDRTTRDTQYF	TGTGCCAGCAGCTTAGACCGGACTACACGAGATACGCAGTATTTT
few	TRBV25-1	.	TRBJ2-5	CASSEFKGQETQYF	TGTGCCAGCAGTGAGTTCAAGGGGCAAGAGACCCAGTACTTC
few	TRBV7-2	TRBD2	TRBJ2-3	CASSDPLAGGGDTQYF	TGTGCCAGCAGCGACCCCTTAGCGGGAGGGGGAGATACGCAGTATTTT
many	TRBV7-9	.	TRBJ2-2	CASQGGELFF	TGTGCCAGCCAGGGCGGGGAGCTGTTTTTT